The present T cell receptor (beta chain) was sequenced within a study of T-cell memory formation after mild COVID-19. Across the study: Among the donors, TCR clusters were largely specific to each donor. Study outcomes and limitations: Clones contracting across day 15 to 85 had a balanced CD4/CD8 profile; later expanding clones leaned CD4+. Largely, contracting CD4+ clones fell within CM and EM, and contracting CD8+ clones within EMRA.

Germline trimming cut 8 bases from V and 0 bases from J; bases unmatched to any gene: 5. Per the germline V gene, CDR1 is DFQATT and CDR2 is SNEGSKA (reference sequence). The length of the CDR3 is 14 residues. As concerns this clonotype: The antigen is unknown.

TCRdb passed the 5' RACE reads through MiXCR, listing each CDR3 protein once. The data contain 250,000 to 350,000 distinct CDR3 sequences, around 15% of them seen just once; the ten biggest clones take up around 23%. Sequencing was carried out using PBMCs or a T cell subset sorted from them (not recorded which). The chain links TRBV20-1 to TRBJ2-2, with 8 bases fitting TRBD2. The clonotype was recovered from a man aged 18 to 30 who had mild COVID-19 (a few samples of this study predate the infection). Cell type and time point are not known. CDR3 in DNA: TGCAGTTCCCCGGGAGGGACGAACACCGGGGAGCTGTTTTTT. This sequence encodes CSSPGGTNTGELFF.